This T cell receptor beta chain stems from a study of T cells after yellow fever vaccination. General observations from the study: Compared with primary, the secondary response was weaker and peaked at day 5, not 15. Post-booster samples contained most primary-vaccination clones (about 95% CD4, less than 90% CD8). Among all clonotypes, a small share was observed in both CD4 and CD8 compartments. Contaminating bulk clonotypes could be abundant in FACS-sorted repertoires.

Deletions cut 3 bases from V and 3 bases from J, with 8 bases between. There are 13 residues in the CDR3. The germline V gene has CDR1 KGHSH and CDR2 LQKENI. Comment on this clonotype: Its antigen remains unidentified.

Using its own MiXCR run on the 5' RACE reads, TCRdb lists one record per CDR3 protein. The sample lists 300,000 or so distinct CDR3 sequences, 6.8% seen once, with roughly 19% in the top ten. This chain links TRBV18 with TRBJ1-1; D is unclear. Sequences were derived from PBMCs, sampled more than 40 days after the first yellow fever vaccination. The sequence was obtained from a man between 18 and 29 years old who received the YFV17D yellow fever vaccine. The CDR3 loop reads CASSPFSDTEAFF. DNA of the CDR3: TGTGCCAGCTCACCTTTTTCGGACACTGAAGCTTTCTTT.